The TCR beta chain described here comes from a study of shared clonotypes between healthy human individuals. Some clones are missing from TCRdb's copy, which holds only in-frame ones; the method was immunoSEQ multiplex PCR. The profile covers a few million clones, with around 95% appearing a single time and about 1.7% taken by the ten largest. The table lists this clone with a count of one. Its antigen remains unknown. Germline V CDR1 and CDR2: DFQATT, SNEGSKA (reference sequence). V was pared by 3 bases and J by 9 bases, with 9 bases between. The CDR3 totals 11 residues. Study-wide results and caveats: Richness estimates generally favored naive over memory subsets. Though the depth was large, rarefaction showed that sorted-subset sequencing was incomplete.

CD45RO-negative, CCR7-positively selected cells formed the naive CD8 fraction, excluding terminally differentiated effector memory CD45RA+ cells. The donors were all Caucasian adults (living in Nashville, Tennessee). The receptor was derived from a man aged 18 to 30 in good health. Some clones in this sample may be carry-over from other donors' samples. The rearrangement joins TRBV20-1 to TRBJ2-1; D perhaps matches TRBD1 (6 bases). Input material: naive CD8+ T cells from PBMCs. CDR3 region: CSASRGGEQFF. In DNA form, the CDR3 reads TGCAGTGCTAGCAGGGGCGGTGAGCAGTTCTTC.